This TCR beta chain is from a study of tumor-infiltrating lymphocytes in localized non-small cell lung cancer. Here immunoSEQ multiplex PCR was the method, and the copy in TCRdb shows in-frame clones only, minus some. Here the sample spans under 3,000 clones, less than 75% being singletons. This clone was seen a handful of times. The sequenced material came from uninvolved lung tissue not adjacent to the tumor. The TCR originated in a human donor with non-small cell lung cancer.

The CDR3 sequence: CAISLLQGKETQYF. CDR3 DNA: TGTGCCATCAGTCTACTACAGGGAAAAGAGACCCAGTACTTC. The rearrangement uses TRBV10-3 and TRBJ2-5, with a weak D call TRBD1 (6 bases). The CDR3 length is 14 residues. Trimming took off 5 bases at V and 3 bases at J, with 13 bases between the two ends. CDR1 is ENHRY, CDR2 SYGVKD, per germline.